The 32 T cell receptor beta chains reported below all come from one sample, sequenced in a study of T cell changes during pregnancy in multiple sclerosis (dated by TCRdb to about 2019). Receptors were amplified or captured by the immunoSEQ multiplex PCR assay. As stored in TCRdb, this immuneACCESS dataset retains in-frame rearrangements with V and J assigned. A fraction of the clones does not appear; measured against another copy, unresolved V genes explain less than half of the discrepancy, and the remainder lacks a known reason. The sample table lists more than 65,000 clones, approximately 86% of them with a count of one. Approximately 3.3% of the sample goes to the ten largest clones. Sequencing was performed on peripheral blood, taken before pregnancy. The receptors come from a female donor with multiple sclerosis, enrolled in a pregnancy study.

The chain links TRBV4-3 to TRBJ1-2; D possibly corresponds to TRBD1 (5 bases). This CDR3 region has 14 residues. The germline CDR1 and CDR2 sequences are LGHNA and YSLEER. Deletions cut 3 bases from V and 8 bases from J, with 16 bases between. DNA of the CDR3: TGCGCCAGCAGCCATTATAAGGGGCAAGGAGGCTACACCTTC. Residues: CASSHYKGQGGYTF.

The V and J genes are TRBV5-1 and TRBJ2-7; D possibly corresponds to TRBD2 (6 bases). Trimming stripped 4 bases from V and 1 base from J, with 21 bases between. CDR1 is SGHRS, CDR2 YFSETQ, per germline. This CDR3 region has 17 residues. The CDR3 region is CASSGRDFGTTSYEQYF. The CDR3 DNA is TGCGCCAGCAGCGGACGGGACTTTGGAACAACTTCCTACGAGCAGTACTTC.

The rearrangement joins TRBV27 to TRBJ1-2, with TRBD1 matching 8 bases. Germline lookup yields CDR1 MNHEY and CDR2 SMNVEV (reference sequence). The CDR3 runs 16 residues. V dropped 5 bases and J dropped 4; count of bases not matched to a gene: 12. In nucleotides, the CDR3 is TGTGCCAGCAGTCAACTGGGACAGGTCCTAAGCTATGGCTACACCTTC. This encodes CASSQLGQVLSYGYTF.

This chain joins TRBV28 and TRBJ1-1; a weak D match, TRBD1 (5 bases). CDR1 MDHEN and CDR2 SYDVKM come from the germline V gene. The CDR3 has 17 amino acids. V shed 7 bases and J shed 3 bases, with 24 bases lying between them. The CDR3 is CASTKVGLREVYTEAFF. CDR3 coding DNA: TGTGCCAGCACCAAAGTAGGGCTCAGGGAAGTTTACACTGAAGCTTTCTTT.

V usage is TRBV9 and J usage is TRBJ2-1, with TRBD2 matching over 7 bases. Germline CDR1 and CDR2: SGDLS and YYNGEE. The junction had 6 bases not matched to a gene; V was cut back by 6 bases and J by 0 bases. The CDR3 contains 15 residues. The CDR3 spells CASTTGGSSYNEQFF. The CDR3 DNA sequence: TGTGCCAGCACTACCGGGGGGAGCTCCTACAATGAGCAGTTCTTC.

The gene calls are TRBV5-4 and TRBJ2-4, with TRBD1 matching over 8 bases. This CDR3 is 14 amino acids long. Per germline, CDR1 SGHNT and CDR2 YYREEE (reference sequence). The V segment lost 2 bases and the J segment 7 bases; nucleotides outside the gene matches: 5. The CDR3 loop reads CASSFLTGDNIQYF. The CDR3 nucleotides read TGTGCCAGCAGCTTTTTGACAGGGGATAACATTCAGTACTTC.

V is TRBV6-6 and J is TRBJ1-4, with D perhaps TRBD1 (6 bases). From germline, CDR1 is MNHNY and CDR2 SVGAGI (reference sequence). V lost 0 bases and J lost 14, with 10 bases in between. The CDR3 has 12 residues. CDR3 DNA sequence: TGTGCCAGCAGTTACTCTCAGGGGCGCCTGTTTTTT. Its protein product is CASSYSQGRLFF.

The chain carries TRBV5-4 and TRBJ1-1; 8 nucleotides line up with TRBD1. V gave up 0 bases and J gave up 4 bases; unmatched junction bases: 5. The CDR3 totals 15 residues. The germline CDR1 and CDR2 sequences are SGHNT and YYREEE (reference sequence). CDR3: CASSLARTGTTEAFF. Here the CDR3 DNA reads TGTGCCAGCAGCTTGGCTCGGACAGGGACCACTGAAGCTTTCTTT.

For the CDR3, the DNA is TGTGCCAGCTCTACTAGCGCTTACACAGATACGCAGTATTTT. Protein: CASSTSAYTDTQYF. The chain joins TRBV28 to TRBJ2-3; 7 bases agree with TRBD2. Trimming took 8 bases from V and 2 from J; bases not matched to a gene: 7. Germline CDR1 reads MDHEN; CDR2 reads SYDVKM. This CDR3 spans 14 amino acids.

The chain recombines TRBV5-1 with TRBJ1-5; D uncertain. CDR3 length: 13 amino acids. The germline CDR1 and CDR2 sequences are SGHRS and YFSETQ. The V and J ends lost 0 bases and 7 bases respectively, with 8 bases between them. In DNA form, the CDR3 reads TGCGCCAGCAGCTTGGACTGGAGGCAGCCCCAGCATTTT. Encoded protein: CASSLDWRQPQHF.

The V gene is TRBV27, the J gene TRBJ2-1; 9 bases agree with TRBD2. The V and J ends lost 5 bases and 6 bases, in that order; junction bases with no gene match: 8. This CDR3 contains 15 residues. CDR1 MNHEY and CDR2 SMNVEV come from the germline V gene (reference sequence). The CDR3 loop reads CASSPSAGGVNEQFF. The CDR3 DNA sequence: TGTGCCAGCAGTCCTAGCGCGGGGGGGGTCAATGAGCAGTTCTTC.

The chain couples TRBV4-2 to TRBJ2-7; a possible D gene is TRBD1 (6 bases). The CDR3 totals 15 residues. V lost 3 bases and J 1 base, leaving 13 bases between the germline ends. Germline CDR1 LGHNA, CDR2 YNFKEQ. The CDR3 DNA sequence: TGTGCCAGCAGCCAGGGGGCGGAAAATTCCTACGAGCAGTACTTC. Its translation: CASSQGAENSYEQYF.

The J gene is TRBJ1-1, the V gene TRBV6-1; D may be TRBD1 (5 bases). Trimming stripped 6 bases from V and 1 base from J, with 9 bases between. The V gene's germline CDR1 is MNHNS and CDR2 SASEGT. This CDR3 comprises 13 residues. The CDR3 coding sequence is TGTGCCAGCAGGGGGCTATCGAACACTGAAGCTTTCTTT. Translation: CASRGLSNTEAFF.

This clone was observed once. The chain combines TRBV5-1 with TRBJ2-2; the match to TRBD2 covers 11 bases. This CDR3 spans 15 amino acids. Germline assignment: CDR1 SGHRS and CDR2 YFSETQ. V gave up 5 bases and J gave up 1 base; unmatched junction bases: 1. CDR3 sequence reads: CASRLAGVNTGELFF. The CDR3, as DNA: TGCGCCAGCAGACTAGCGGGGGTGAACACCGGGGAGCTGTTTTTT.

This sequence joins TRBV7-9 and TRBJ2-5, with D perhaps matching TRBD2 (5 bases). The CDR3 consists of 13 residues. Trimming cost V 2 bases and J 2 bases, with 6 bases left between them. Germline V lookup: CDR1 SEHNR, CDR2 FQNEAQ (reference sequence). CDR3 DNA sequence: TGTGCCAGCAGCTTACTAGCTCAAGAGACCCAGTACTTC. This sequence encodes CASSLLAQETQYF.

This chain links TRBV9 with TRBJ1-1; 7 bases are shared with TRBD1. The CDR3 sequence is 15 residues long. Germline V lookup: CDR1 SGDLS, CDR2 YYNGEE. J was trimmed by 7 bases and V by 3 bases; bases with no gene match: 12. Here the CDR3 DNA reads TGTGCCAGCAGCGCCACCCGGACAGGCCTAGGTGAAGCTTTCTTT. This translates into CASSATRTGLGEAFF.

Written as DNA, the CDR3 is TGTGCCAGCAGCTTATGGACAGAGGGCTCCTACGAGCAGTACTTC. Its protein product is CASSLWTEGSYEQYF. The chain uses TRBV7-6 and TRBJ2-7; TRBD1 might be the D (6 bases). Germline CDR1 is SGHVS and CDR2 is FNYEAQ. Trimming stripped 2 bases from V and 0 bases from J, with 11 bases between. This CDR3 spans 15 amino acids.

The chain links TRBV5-1 to TRBJ1-2, with TRBD1 matching over 9 bases. Per germline, CDR1 SGHRS and CDR2 YFSETQ. After removal of 5 bases from V and 1 base from J, the junction contained 3 bases not matched to a gene. This CDR3 is built from 14 residues. In DNA form, the CDR3 reads TGCGCCAGCAGTTTGACAGGGGGTAACTATGGCTACACCTTC. As protein: CASSLTGGNYGYTF.

The chain recombines TRBV5-4 with TRBJ2-7; possibly TRBD2 for D (6 bases). There are 14 residues in the CDR3. V was clipped by 2 bases and J by 3 bases, with 12 bases between them. Germline assignment: CDR1 SGHNT and CDR2 YYREEE (reference sequence). The CDR3 DNA reads TGTGCCAGCAGCTTCCAGGGTAGCGGCTACGAGCAGTACTTC. It specifies CASSFQGSGYEQYF.

J is TRBJ1-3 and V is TRBV19; the match to TRBD1 covers 10 bases. With V trimmed by 5 bases and J by 2 bases, 3 bases remained unmatched. The germline V gene has CDR1 LNHDA and CDR2 SQIVND (reference sequence). This CDR3 has 15 amino acids. CDR3 sequence (DNA): TGTGCCAGTAGTCCCGGGACAGGGGCTGGAAACACCATATATTTT. It is translated as CASSPGTGAGNTIYF.

This chain connects TRBV11-2 to TRBJ2-7; 7 bases are a match to TRBD1. V shed 6 bases and J 3 bases; nucleotides not matched to a gene: 11. Germline-derived CDR1 and CDR2 are SGHAT and FQNNGV. The CDR3 consists of 15 residues. The CDR3 DNA reads as TGTGCCAGCAGTCGACCCGGACAGGCGATCTACGAGCAGTACTTC. This gives the protein CASSRPGQAIYEQYF. The full variable domain, completed using reference TRBV11-2 and TRBJ2-7, is EAGVAQSPRYKIIEKRQSVAFWCNPISGHATLYWYQQILGQGPKLLIQFQNNGVVDDSQLPKDRFSAERLKGVDSTLKIQPAKLEDSAVYLCASSRPGQAIYEQYFGPGTRLTVT.

The chain links TRBV7-2 to TRBJ1-1, with D hard to call. This CDR3 region has 14 residues. The V gene lost 5 bases and the J gene lost 1 base, with 11 bases spanning the gap. Germline assignment: CDR1 SGHTA and CDR2 FQGNSA. CDR3 loop: CASSPSGGNTEAFF. The DNA for the CDR3 is TGTGCCAGCAGCCCGAGCGGAGGGAACACTGAAGCTTTCTTT.

This chain links TRBV6-1 with TRBJ1-2; 9 nucleotides line up with TRBD1. The junction had 11 bases not matched to a gene; V was cut back by 4 bases and J by 8 bases. The CDR3 totals 15 residues. Germline assignment: CDR1 MNHNS and CDR2 SASEGT. CDR3 in amino acids: CASSGRDREVKGYTF. As DNA, the CDR3 is TGTGCCAGCAGTGGCCGGGACAGGGAGGTAAAAGGCTACACCTTC.

The J gene is TRBJ2-7, the V gene TRBV12-5; tentatively, D is TRBD2 (5 bases). The CDR3 is 13 amino acids. V was shortened by 1 base and J by 3 bases, with 7 bases between the two germline ends. The germline CDR1 and CDR2 sequences are LGHNT and FRNRAP. The CDR3 region has the DNA TGTGCTAGTGGTTTGGGACGGGACTACGAGCAGTACTTC. Its protein product is CASGLGRDYEQYF.

The V gene is TRBV5-1, the J gene TRBJ1-2; tentatively, D is TRBD1 (5 bases). Trimming removed 4 bases from V and 3 bases from J, with 22 bases in between. The CDR3 contains 17 residues. The germline gives CDR1 SGHRS, CDR2 YFSETQ. The CDR3 loop is CASSVTSGYSGDYGYTF. The DNA for the CDR3 is TGCGCCAGCAGCGTGACATCGGGGTACTCGGGGGACTATGGCTACACCTTC.

J is TRBJ1-2 and V is TRBV7-9, with D perhaps TRBD1 (5 bases). Between the trimmed V and J ends, which lost 2 bases and 7 bases, there was a span of 11 bases. Per the germline V gene, CDR1 is SEHNR and CDR2 is FQNEAQ (reference sequence). The CDR3 loop spans 13 amino acids. The CDR3 sequence is CASSLREGSGYTF. The CDR3 nucleotides are TGTGCCAGCAGCTTAAGGGAGGGGTCTGGCTACACCTTC.

The genes are TRBV19 and TRBJ1-5; 10 positions agree with TRBD1. CDR3 length: 14 residues. Germline V gives CDR1 LNHDA, CDR2 SQIVND (reference sequence). V shed 9 bases and J 1 base; nucleotides not matched to a gene: 3. In DNA form, the CDR3 reads TGTGCCAGCCGGGACAGGGGAAGCAATCAGCCCCAGCATTTT. Translating gives CASRDRGSNQPQHF.

V and J are TRBV27 and TRBJ2-7; unclear D gene. The CDR3 loop spans 16 amino acids. With 2 bases removed from V and 0 bases from J, the gap between germline ends came to 14 bases. Germline CDR1 and CDR2: MNHEY and SMNVEV (reference sequence). The CDR3 region is CASSLVLTPSSYEQYF. In DNA, the CDR3 is TGTGCCAGCAGTTTAGTTTTAACTCCTTCCTCCTACGAGCAGTACTTC.

J is TRBJ2-5 and V is TRBV19; 8 bases agree with TRBD2. V trimming: 9 bases; J trimming: 1 base; junction bases outside the gene matches: 4. The CDR3 loop spans 13 amino acids. Germline-derived CDR1 and CDR2 are LNHDA and SQIVND (reference sequence). The CDR3 reads CASSGGPQETQYF. DNA of the CDR3: TGTGCCAGCTCGGGGGGGCCCCAAGAGACCCAGTACTTC.

The rearrangement uses TRBV11-2 and TRBJ2-7, with a possible D match to TRBD1 (5 bases). The germline V gene encodes CDR1 SGHAT and CDR2 FQNNGV. V was shortened by 5 bases and J by 6 bases, with 11 bases between the two germline ends. This CDR3 contains 12 residues. The CDR3 is CASSASGSEQYF. As DNA, the CDR3 is TGTGCCAGCAGCGCCTCAGGGTCCGAGCAGTACTTC.

The chain carries TRBV19 and TRBJ1-5; tentatively, D is TRBD1 (5 bases). The CDR3 is 14 amino acids. Trimming shortened V by 10 bases and J by 4 bases, and 17 bases separated the two germline ends. Germline loops: CDR1 LNHDA, CDR2 SQIVND (reference sequence). The CDR3 here is CATRETGGNQPQHF. The CDR3 region has the DNA TGTGCCACTCGCGAAACGGGGGGGAATCAGCCCCAGCATTTT.

This clone was seen only a few times. The V gene is TRBV5-6, the J gene TRBJ2-4, with no clear D. Germline CDR1 and CDR2: SGHDT and YYEEEE. V lost 0 bases and J 6 bases, leaving 10 bases between the germline ends. The CDR3 spans 14 residues. This CDR3 is CASSLEFTANIQYF. In DNA, the CDR3 is TGTGCCAGCAGCTTGGAATTTACAGCAAACATTCAGTACTTC. Variable domain in full (rest from reference TRBV5-6 and TRBJ2-4): DAGVTQSPTHLIKTRGQQVTLRCSPKSGHDTVSWYQQALGQGPQFIFQYYEEEERQRGNFPDRFSGHQFPNYSSELNVNALLLGDSALYLCASSLEFTANIQYFGAGTRLSVL.